These T cell receptor beta chains were read from a single sample in a study of CD8 T cells in ankylosing spondylitis. TCRdb reanalysed the 5' RACE reads using MiXCR and keeps one entry per CDR3 protein. The sample lists 650,000 to 800,000 distinct CDR3 sequences, around a fifth occurring once. Specimen: blood, either unsorted or a sorted T cell fraction (not recorded which). These receptors were collected from a male donor with ankylosing spondylitis. Both conserved end residues are part of each CDR3. A D gene is named only where the DNA matches it firmly. The listing skips clone size in some rows; elsewhere it reads once, few, many or a size class.

D,size,V,J,DNA,CDR3
TRBD2,few,TRBV4-1,TRBJ2-3,TGCGCCAGCAGCCGACAAAGCGGGGGGGCCGGAGATACGCAGTATTTT,CASSRQSGGAGDTQYF
TRBD2,few,TRBV12-3/TRBV12-4,TRBJ2-1,TGTGCCAGCAGTTCTAGCGGGGGCCTAAACAATGAGCAGTTCTTC,CASSSSGGLNNEQFF
TRBD1,NA,TRBV29-1,TRBJ1-2,TGCAGCGTTGAAGATCCCCTACAGGGGGCCTATGGCTACACCTTC,CSVEDPLQGAYGYTF
NA,NA,TRBV5-6,TRBJ1-6,TGTGCCAGCAGTTATTCCCATTCACCCCTCCACTTT,CASSYSHSPLHF
TRBD1,NA,TRBV12-3/TRBV12-4,TRBJ1-5,TGTGCCAGCAGCACAGGGGGCGATCAGCCCCAGCATTTT,CASSTGGDQPQHF
NA,NA,TRBV11-2,TRBJ2-7,TGTGCCAGCAGCTTAACGACGGACTCCTACGAGCAGTACTTC,CASSLTTDSYEQYF
TRBD2,NA,TRBV2,TRBJ2-3,TGTGCCAGCAGTGAAGTTGGGCGGGGGTGGACAGATACGCAGTATTTT,CASSEVGRGWTDTQYF
TRBD1,NA,TRBV20-1,TRBJ2-7,TGCAGTGCTAGAGATCCGGGACAGGTGCGCTACGAGCAGTACTTC,CSARDPGQVRYEQYF
NA,few,TRBV30,TRBJ2-5,TGTGCCTGGAGTCGTCGGGCGGAGACCCAGTACTTC,CAWSRRAETQYF
NA,NA,TRBV7-2,TRBJ2-7,TGTGCCAGCAGGCCCTCCGGACGGGGGTACGAGCAGTACTTC,CASRPSGRGYEQYF
NA,few,TRBV19,TRBJ1-4,TGTGCCAGTAGACCAACTAATGAAAAACTGTTTTTT,CASRPTNEKLFF
NA,few,TRBV12-3/TRBV12-4,TRBJ2-5,TGTGCCAGCAGGCCTGGTGAAGGGGGGGTTTCGACCCAGTACTTC,CASRPGEGGVSTQYF
TRBD1,NA,TRBV5-1,TRBJ2-5,TGCGCCAGCAGCTTGGCGAGGGGGCAGGCAGAGACCCAGTACTTC,CASSLARGQAETQYF
NA,many,TRBV10-3,TRBJ2-5,TGTGCCATCAGTGAAGTTAGCCAAGAGACCCAGTACTTC,CAISEVSQETQYF
TRBD1,few,TRBV12-3/TRBV12-4,TRBJ2-1,TGTGCCAGCAGGGGGACAGGGGCGCAGTTCTTC,CASRGTGAQFF
TRBD2,many,TRBV7-9,TRBJ2-5,TGTGCCAGCAGCGACCGCCTTGGGACTAGCTCAGAGACCCAGTACTTC,CASSDRLGTSSETQYF
NA,many,TRBV12-3/TRBV12-4,TRBJ1-1,TGTGCCAGCAGTCTTTTAGACGGGAACACTGAAGCTTTCTTT,CASSLLDGNTEAFF
NA,NA,TRBV11-2,TRBJ1-6,TGTGCCAGCAGCGCGCGGGACCAGGGGCCCGGAGGCTATAATTCACCCCTCCACTTT,CASSARDQGPGGYNSPLHF
NA,NA,TRBV7-9,TRBJ1-6,TGTGCCAGCCCGAGCGAGGGGACCTATAATTCACCCCTCCACTTT,CASPSEGTYNSPLHF
TRBD2,NA,TRBV5-1,TRBJ2-7,TGCGCCAGCAGCGGAGGACTAGCGGGAAGCTCCTACGAGCAGTACTTC,CASSGGLAGSSYEQYF
TRBD2,NA,TRBV15,TRBJ2-5,TGTGCCACCAAACGACTAGCGGGAACCCAAGAGACCCAGTACTTC,CATKRLAGTQETQYF
NA,NA,TRBV5-1,TRBJ1-5,TGCGCCAGCAGCGTTAGTTCAGGGGTCAGGCAGCCCCAGCATTTT,CASSVSSGVRQPQHF
TRBD1,NA,TRBV5-1,TRBJ1-2,TGCGCCAGCAGAAAAGGGACAGGGGGAGATGGCTACACCTTC,CASRKGTGGDGYTF
NA,NA,TRBV10-1,TRBJ2-3,TGCGCCAGCAGTGAGCCCGGGGCTAGCACAGATACGCAGTATTTT,CASSEPGASTDTQYF
TRBD1,many,TRBV6-4,TRBJ2-1,TGTGCCAGCAGTGACGGGACAGCCCATAACAATGAGCAGTTCTTC,CASSDGTAHNNEQFF
TRBD1,NA,TRBV10-3,TRBJ2-7,TGTGCCATCAGTGAAACAGGGGAAGCCGAGCAGTACTTC,CAISETGEAEQYF
NA,NA,TRBV7-3,TRBJ2-1,TGTGCCAGCAGCTTAACGTCGGCAGCTTACAATGAGCAGTTCTTC,CASSLTSAAYNEQFF
NA,few,TRBV3-1,TRBJ1-6,TGTGCCAGCAGCCAAGGCTGGGGAACCTATAATTCACCCCTCCACTTT,CASSQGWGTYNSPLHF
TRBD2,few,TRBV20-1,TRBJ2-7,TGCAGTGCTAGAGGGACTAGCGGGGCCCTCATCTACGAGCAGTACTTC,CSARGTSGALIYEQYF
NA,few,TRBV5-1,TRBJ2-3,TGCGCCAGCAGTATAGGGAAGCTAGATACGCAGTATTTT,CASSIGKLDTQYF
NA,few,TRBV12-3/TRBV12-4,TRBJ2-7,TGTGCCAGCAGTTTCGCATTGCGGCAACCCGAGCAGTACTTC,CASSFALRQPEQYF
NA,few,TRBV11-2,TRBJ2-7,TGTGCCAGCAGCTTAGCCCACGAGGGGCCCTGGTACTTC,CASSLAHEGPWYF
TRBD2,NA,TRBV20-1,TRBJ2-1,TGCAGTGCTAGAGGGTCGGGAGGGGAGGGTGTTTACAATGAGCAGTTCTTC,CSARGSGGEGVYNEQFF
TRBD1,NA,TRBV28,TRBJ1-2,TGTGCCAGCAGCCCCCGGGACAGGTCTTTTTATGGCTACACCTTC,CASSPRDRSFYGYTF
NA,NA,TRBV19,TRBJ1-1,TGTGCCAGTAGTATATCCGAGGGGGCTGAAGCTTTCTTT,CASSISEGAEAFF
TRBD1,few,TRBV12-3/TRBV12-4,TRBJ1-5,TGTGCCAGCAGGGCCGGGACAGGGGCTTTTGGTCAGCCCCAGCATTTT,CASRAGTGAFGQPQHF
TRBD2,many,TRBV6-5,TRBJ2-1,TGTGCCAGCAGTTACTCGAGGTGGGAGGGGATGAATGAGCAGTTCTTC,CASSYSRWEGMNEQFF
NA,NA,TRBV3-1,TRBJ1-2,TGTGCCAGCAGCCAAGAATGGAACTATGGCTACACCTTC,CASSQEWNYGYTF
NA,NA,TRBV9,TRBJ2-5,TGTGCCAGCAGCGTAGAGGCAATCCAAGAGACCCAGTACTTC,CASSVEAIQETQYF
TRBD1,NA,TRBV20-1,TRBJ1-4,TGCAGTGCTAAGGAAGGGACCGGGACAGGGGTTGAAAAACTGTTTTTT,CSAKEGTGTGVEKLFF
TRBD1,many,TRBV12-3/TRBV12-4,TRBJ1-1,TGTGCCAGCACCATGGGACAGACGAACACTGAAGCTTTCTTT,CASTMGQTNTEAFF
TRBD2,NA,TRBV6-2/TRBV6-3,TRBJ2-1,TGTGCCACCGGCGACCGCGCGGGCGGGAGGTATGAGCAGTTCTTC,CATGDRAGGRYEQFF
NA,NA,TRBV2,TRBJ1-1,TGTGCCAGCAGTGAAGCGCCGTTAGGGGCGACTGAAGCTTTCTTT,CASSEAPLGATEAFF